These 27 T cell receptor beta chains originate from one sample sequenced in a study of T cells in localized non-small cell lung cancer. Profiling relied on immunoSEQ multiplex PCR, and the TCRdb table lists in-frame clones only, not all of them. The sample has 40,000 or so clones; around 85% are singletons. The sample in question was peripheral blood, obtained before any cancer treatment. These receptors all stem from a man aged 40 to 70 with stage I lung adenocarcinoma.

V usage is TRBV6-1 and J usage is TRBJ1-5; 7 nucleotides agree with TRBD1. Germline V gene lookup returns CDR1 MNHNS and CDR2 SASEGT. The CDR3 sequence is 13 residues long. With 5 bases clipped from V and 4 bases from J, the junction kept 2 bases outside the gene matches. DNA of the CDR3: TGTGCCAGCAGTCCGACAGGGAATCAGCCCCAGCATTTT. It yields the protein CASSPTGNQPQHF.

V and J are TRBV6-4 and TRBJ2-1; maybe TRBD1 (6 bases). The germline CDR1 and CDR2 sequences are MRHNA and SNTAGT. Deletions cut 3 bases from V and 7 bases from J, with 19 bases between. CDR3 length: 16 residues. The CDR3 spells CASSESLTDSSNEQFF. DNA of the CDR3: TGTGCCAGCAGTGAGTCCTTAACGGACAGCTCAAATGAGCAGTTCTTC.

The rearrangement links TRBV13 to TRBJ2-1; the match to TRBD2 covers 9 bases. Germline values: CDR1 PRHDT, CDR2 FYEKMQ (reference sequence). V lost 5 bases and J lost 7; bases outside the gene matches: 12. The CDR3 has 16 amino acids. The CDR3 reads CASSPGWVAGVNEQFF. In nucleotides, the CDR3 is TGTGCCAGCAGCCCAGGTTGGGTAGCGGGAGTTAATGAGCAGTTCTTC.

V is TRBV7-9 and J is TRBJ2-1; TRBD2 might be the D (6 bases). The germline gives CDR1 SEHNR, CDR2 FQNEAQ (reference sequence). V was shortened by 5 bases and J by 8 bases, with 19 bases between the two germline ends. The CDR3 loop spans 15 amino acids. For the CDR3, the DNA is TGTGCCAGCAGCCTTATTATTGGGGGGTTGGATGAGCAGTTCTTC. Encoded protein: CASSLIIGGLDEQFF. The variable domain in full, with the rest retrieved from reference TRBV7-9 and TRBJ2-1, is DTGVSQNPRHKITKRGQNVTFRCDPISEHNRLYWYRQTLGQGPEFLTYFQNEAQLEKSRLLSDRFSAERPKGSFSTLEIQRTEQGDSAMYLCASSLIIGGLDEQFFGPGTRLTVL.

The chain is built from TRBV28 and TRBJ1-1, with a weak D call TRBD1 (6 bases). Germline CDR1 is MDHEN and CDR2 is SYDVKM. The CDR3 extends over 15 amino acids. V lost 3 bases and J lost 1, with 12 bases in between. The CDR3 protein is CASSFVDSTNTEAFF. CDR3 nucleotide sequence: TGTGCCAGCAGTTTTGTGGACAGCACGAACACTGAAGCTTTCTTT.

This clone has a handful of counts. The V call is TRBV28, the J call TRBJ2-1; 15 bases agree with TRBD2. The CDR3 is 17 amino acids. CDR1 is MDHEN, CDR2 SYDVKM, per germline. V lost 6 bases and J lost 7; bases outside the gene matches: 10. CDR3 nucleotides: TGTGCCAGCAGCCCAACCATAGGGACTAGCGGGAGGAATGAGCAGTTCTTC. Translated, it gives CASSPTIGTSGRNEQFF.

The chain is built from TRBV7-6 and TRBJ2-1; 7 nucleotides align to TRBD1. Losses at the gene ends were 5 bases for V and 5 bases for J; bases not matched to a gene: 3. Looked up from germline, CDR1 is SGHVS and CDR2 is FNYEAQ. CDR3 size: 13 residues. This CDR3 is CASSRDRHNEQFF. The DNA for the CDR3 is TGTGCCAGCAGCCGGGACAGACACAATGAGCAGTTCTTC.

The CDR3 nucleotides read TGTGCCAGCAGCGTGACTAGCGGGAGCTACGAGCAGTACTTC. Protein sequence: CASSVTSGSYEQYF. This sequence joins TRBV9 and TRBJ2-7; TRBD2 matches at 12 bases. The J segment lost 3 bases and the V segment lost 2 bases, leaving 0 bases of the junction unmatched. This CDR3 has 14 amino acids. The V gene's germline CDR1 is SGDLS and CDR2 YYNGEE.

V usage is TRBV13 and J usage is TRBJ2-7, with 7 bases identical to TRBD1. Per germline, CDR1 PRHDT and CDR2 FYEKMQ (reference sequence). Trimming took 0 bases from V and 1 from J; bases not matched to a gene: 3. The CDR3 runs to 15 residues. Written as DNA, the CDR3 is TGTGCCAGCAGCTTAGGTAGGGGGCGGTCCTACGAGCAGTACTTC. As protein: CASSLGRGRSYEQYF.

The chain joins TRBV27 to TRBJ1-5; D not certain. The V end was cut by 3 bases, the J end by 0 bases, with 6 bases between. CDR1 and CDR2 from the germline V gene are MNHEY and SMNVEV (reference sequence). The CDR3 runs to 14 residues. For the CDR3, the DNA is TGTGCCAGCAGTTTTAGCTATAGCAATCAGCCCCAGCATTTT. This gives the protein CASSFSYSNQPQHF.

V gene TRBV5-6 combines with J gene TRBJ2-1; 11 bases agree with TRBD2. Germline V gene data show CDR1 as SGHDT and CDR2 as YYEEEE. The CDR3 covers 15 residues. Trimming removed 7 bases from V and 9 bases from J; junction bases left unmatched: 12. CDR3 coding DNA: TGTGCCAGCGGCGTAACTAGCGGGAGAGGTAGTGAGCAGTTCTTC. Residues: CASGVTSGRGSEQFF.

The V gene is TRBV28, the J gene TRBJ1-1, with TRBD1 as a possible D gene (5 bases). V was trimmed by 6 bases and J by 4 bases, leaving 21 bases between them. The V gene's germline CDR1 is MDHEN and CDR2 SYDVKM. This CDR3 is 16 amino acids long. The CDR3: CASSPGAFYRGTEAFF. CDR3 nucleotides: TGTGCCAGCAGCCCCGGGGCCTTCTATCGGGGCACTGAAGCTTTCTTT.

The chain carries TRBV4-2 and TRBJ1-2, with D perhaps TRBD1 (6 bases). V was shortened by 1 base and J by 2 bases, with 11 bases between the two germline ends. CDR3 size: 15 residues. Germline V lookup: CDR1 LGHNA, CDR2 YNFKEQ. This CDR3 reads CASSQAPTGNYGYTF. Written as DNA, the CDR3 is TGTGCCAGCAGCCAAGCCCCGACAGGAAACTATGGCTACACCTTC.

The chain carries TRBV6-5 and TRBJ2-2, with 8 bases matching TRBD2. This CDR3 comprises 15 residues. Per the germline V gene, CDR1 is MNHEY and CDR2 is SVGAGI. V was pared by 5 bases and J by 4 bases, with 6 bases of the junction left unmatched. In DNA form, the CDR3 reads TGTGCCAGCAGTGGTAGCGGGATTTCCACCGGGGAGCTGTTTTTT. As protein: CASSGSGISTGELFF.

With respect to this clone: A junction end diverges from the germline sequence, so it may reflect a read error. The chain couples TRBV7-7 to TRBJ2-3, with D tentatively TRBD2 (5 bases). Germline CDR1 is SSHAT and CDR2 is FNYEAQ (reference sequence). CDR3 length: 14 amino acids. The chain's CDR3 is CASSLERGSDTQYF. For the CDR3, the DNA is TGTGCTAGCAGCTTAGAACGGGGTTCAGATACGCAGTATTTT.

This chain connects TRBV7-3 to TRBJ1-1; D gene uncertain. Germline V CDR1 and CDR2: SGHTA, FQGTGA. The CDR3 runs to 13 residues. Trimming cost V 1 base and J 6 bases, with 9 bases left between them. The CDR3 coding sequence is TGTGCCAGCAGCTTAATAGAGCAGGCTGAAGCTTTCTTT. It yields the protein CASSLIEQAEAFF.

The chain carries TRBV15 and TRBJ2-3; 8 nucleotides match TRBD2. CDR1 is LNHNV and CDR2 is YYDKDF in the germline V gene (reference sequence). The CDR3 sequence is 15 residues long. With V trimmed by 8 bases and J by 3 bases, 10 bases remained unmatched. The CDR3 spells CATPEAGAVTDTQYF. CDR3 sequence (DNA): TGTGCCACCCCGGAAGCGGGAGCTGTGACAGATACGCAGTATTTT.

The V gene is TRBV6-1, the J gene TRBJ2-3, with D uncertain. Germline V gene lookup returns CDR1 MNHNS and CDR2 SASEGT. This CDR3 spans 14 amino acids. The germline V and J ends were trimmed by 4 bases and 5 bases, with 13 bases remaining between them. The CDR3 reads CASSARKGLDTQYF. CDR3 DNA sequence: TGTGCCAGCAGTGCTCGTAAGGGTTTAGATACGCAGTATTTT.

This chain joins TRBV6-6 and TRBJ1-1, with unresolved D. CDR3 size: 15 residues. CDR1 and CDR2 (germline): MNHNY, SVGAGI (reference sequence). Trimming stripped 10 bases from V and 6 bases from J, with 24 bases between. The CDR3 is CATFEALLASAEAFF. CDR3 DNA: TGTGCCACCTTCGAGGCACTTTTGGCGTCCGCTGAAGCTTTCTTT.

This clone was recorded only once. V and J are TRBV7-6 and TRBJ2-7, with TRBD2 matching over 10 bases. Germline V CDR1 and CDR2: SGHVS, FNYEAQ. J gave up 5 bases and V 2 bases, and 12 bases lay outside the gene matches. The CDR3 is 17 amino acids. The CDR3, as DNA: TGTGCCAGCAGCTTATTCTCAGCGGGAGGGCCGGGACACGAGCAGTACTTC. Protein product: CASSLFSAGGPGHEQYF.

This chain joins TRBV11-2 and TRBJ2-7, with 9 bases matching TRBD1. Germline V gene lookup returns CDR1 SGHAT and CDR2 FQNNGV. V shed 0 bases and J 5 bases; nucleotides not matched to a gene: 5. The CDR3 length is 15 residues. CDR3 in DNA: TGTGCCAGCAGCTTAGACTGGACAGGGGTCAACGAGCAGTACTTC. This codes for CASSLDWTGVNEQYF.

This chain links TRBV5-4 with TRBJ2-3; 8 nucleotides align to TRBD2. The length of the CDR3 is 17 residues. From germline, CDR1 is SGHNT and CDR2 YYREEE (reference sequence). V was pared by 4 bases and J by 0 bases, with 10 bases of the junction left unmatched. CDR3 loop: CASSAIPREGSTDTQYF. The CDR3 nucleotides are TGTGCCAGCAGCGCGATCCCCCGGGAGGGAAGCACAGATACGCAGTATTTT.

V usage is TRBV7-3 and J usage is TRBJ2-1; D is ambiguous. The length of the CDR3 is 12 residues. The V gene's germline CDR1 is SGHTA and CDR2 FQGTGA. Between the trimmed V and J ends, which lost 1 base and 9 bases, there was a span of 7 bases. CDR3 region: CASSLIGAEQFF. The CDR3 DNA follows: TGTGCCAGCAGCTTAATTGGTGCTGAGCAGTTCTTC. The full variable domain, completed using reference TRBV7-3 and TRBJ2-1, is GAGVSQTPSNKVTEKGKYVELRCDPISGHTALYWYRQSLGQGPEFLIYFQGTGAADDSGLPNDRFFAVRPEGSVSTLKIQRTERGDSAVYLCASSLIGAEQFFGPGTRLTVL.

The gene calls are TRBV9 and TRBJ2-2; D unclear. The CDR3 is made up of 16 amino acids. Germline lookup yields CDR1 SGDLS and CDR2 YYNGEE. V was shortened by 1 base and J by 0 bases, with 10 bases between the two germline ends. This CDR3 is CASSVYGFTNTGELFF. DNA of the CDR3: TGTGCCAGCAGCGTATACGGATTCACGAACACCGGGGAGCTGTTTTTT.

V usage is TRBV6-4 and J usage is TRBJ1-2, with D unclear. V lost 2 bases and J lost 6, with 10 bases in between. CDR3 length: 13 residues. CDR1 MRHNA and CDR2 SNTAGT come from the germline V gene. The CDR3 loop is CASSDLSGDGYTF. The DNA for the CDR3 is TGTGCCAGCAGTGACCTCTCCGGGGATGGCTACACCTTC.

V and J are TRBV15 and TRBJ2-4, with D unresolved. From germline, CDR1 is LNHNV and CDR2 YYDKDF (reference sequence). CDR3 size: 12 residues. Trimming took off 3 bases at V and 9 bases at J, with 9 bases between the two ends. The CDR3 region is CATSRADGIQYF. CDR3 DNA sequence: TGTGCCACCAGCAGGGCAGACGGCATTCAGTACTTC. The entire variable domain, with the rest obtained from reference TRBV15 and TRBJ2-4, is as follows: DAMVIQNPRYQVTQFGKPVTLSCSQTLNHNVMYWYQQKSSQAPKLLFHYYDKDFNNEADTPDNFQSRRPNTSFCFLDIRSPGLGDTAMYLCATSRADGIQYFGAGTRLSVL.

V is TRBV9 and J is TRBJ2-1; D not resolved. V lost 0 bases and J lost 7, with 14 bases in between. CDR1 is SGDLS, CDR2 YYNGEE, per germline. This CDR3 region has 15 residues. CDR3 residues: CASSVAPRSENEQFF. Here the CDR3 DNA reads TGTGCCAGCAGCGTAGCCCCGCGATCGGAGAATGAGCAGTTCTTC.